These T cell receptor beta chains were read from a single sample in a study of blood T cell repertoires in COVID-19. The method was immunoSEQ multiplex PCR; TCRdb's version includes in-frame clones alone and lacks a portion of them. The sample lists approximately 440,000 clones, about 85% seen once, with roughly 0.7% in the top ten. Material: PBMCs or T cells enriched from blood (not recorded which). All receptors come from a woman aged 18-30 years who had recovered from COVID-19. CDR3s include the opening cysteine and the closing phenylalanine or tryptophan. The D gene is left open where the match is weak. Not all rows give a size; the values are once, few, many and, for expanded clones, a class.

V	length	J	size	D	CDR3	DNA
TRBV27	19	TRBJ1-2	once	NA	CASRRELQDSASANYGYTF	TGTGCCAGCAGACGAGAATTACAGGATTCAGCCTCAGCTAACTATGGCTACACCTTC
TRBV10-2	14	TRBJ2-2	NA	NA	CASSVGDMNGELFF	TGCGCCAGCAGTGTTGGGGACATGAACGGGGAGCTGTTTTTT
TRBV24-1	15	TRBJ2-2	NA	TRBD1	CATSRGGFNTGELFF	TGTGCCACATCACGAGGGGGCTTTAACACCGGGGAGCTGTTTTTT
TRBV5-1	15	TRBJ1-3	NA	NA	CASSLEGSSGNTIYF	TGCGCCAGCAGCTTGGAAGGGAGCTCTGGAAACACCATATATTTT
TRBV2	15	TRBJ2-7	once	TRBD2	CASSVRGLEFNEQYF	TGTGCCAGCAGTGTTCGGGGACTAGAGTTTAACGAGCAGTACTTC
TRBV6-5	15	TRBJ2-1	NA	TRBD2	CASSPPGGTSNEQFF	TGTGCCAGCAGCCCGCCGGGGGGAACAAGCAATGAGCAGTTCTTC
TRBV2	14	TRBJ2-3	once	NA	CASSEGRGGDTQYF	TGTGCCAGCAGTGAAGGACGGGGAGGAGATACGCAGTATTTT
TRBV13	11	TRBJ1-1	NA	NA	CASSLQVEAFF	TGTGCCAGCAGCTTACAGGTTGAAGCTTTCTTT
TRBV27	14	TRBJ1-1	NA	NA	CASSRGRENTEAFF	TGTGCCAGCAGCCGAGGGAGGGAGAACACTGAAGCTTTCTTT
TRBV6-6	16	TRBJ1-2	NA	TRBD1	CASSSPPDRGGKGYTF	TGTGCCAGCAGTTCCCCTCCAGACAGGGGGGGGAAGGGCTACACCTTC
TRBV11-2	15	TRBJ2-2	NA	TRBD1	CASSLWTGSAGELFF	TGTGCCAGCAGCTTATGGACAGGGTCGGCCGGGGAGCTGTTTTTT
TRBV11-2	14	TRBJ1-6	NA	NA	CASSLDILGGPLHF	TGTGCCAGCAGCTTAGATATCCTCGGCGGACCCCTCCACTTT
TRBV6-6	13	TRBJ2-7	NA	NA	CAVSRRASYEQYF	TGTGCCGTATCAAGGCGGGCATCCTACGAGCAGTACTTC
TRBV25-1	15	TRBJ2-5	NA	TRBD2	CASSEGLAGRETQYF	TGTGCCAGCAGTGAAGGACTAGCGGGTAGGGAGACCCAGTACTTC
TRBV5-1	16	TRBJ2-5	NA	TRBD2	CASSSLGAGAQETQYF	TGCGCCAGCAGCTCCCTGGGAGCGGGGGCTCAAGAGACCCAGTACTTC
TRBV30	13	TRBJ1-2	NA	TRBD1	CAWSLTGDYGYTF	TGTGCCTGGAGTCTTACAGGGGACTATGGCTACACCTTC
TRBV12-3/TRBV12-4	13	TRBJ2-7	NA	NA	CASTTEGVNEQYF	TGTGCCAGCACCACAGAGGGGGTGAACGAGCAGTACTTC
TRBV7-2	15	TRBJ1-5	NA	NA	CASSFRAESNQPQHF	TGTGCCAGCAGCTTCAGGGCGGAGAGCAATCAGCCCCAGCATTTT
TRBV30	14	TRBJ1-2	NA	TRBD1	CAWSKAGTGGFYTF	TGTGCCTGGAGCAAGGCCGGGACAGGGGGATTCTACACCTTC
TRBV11-2	17	TRBJ1-5	NA	TRBD1	CASSSGQGASSNQPQHF	TGTGCCAGCAGCTCGGGACAGGGGGCGAGTAGCAATCAGCCCCAGCATTTT
TRBV24-1	14	TRBJ2-5	NA	NA	CATSDSGQTETQYF	TGTGCCACCAGTGATTCCGGACAGACGGAGACCCAGTACTTC
TRBV30	14	TRBJ1-2	NA	TRBD1	CAWSPRTGHYGYTF	TGTGCCTGGAGCCCTAGGACAGGGCACTATGGCTACACCTTC
TRBV23-1	16	TRBJ2-7	NA	NA	CASSQEAGASRDEQYF	TGCGCCAGCAGTCAAGAGGCAGGGGCCTCGCGGGACGAGCAGTACTTC
TRBV28	16	TRBJ2-7	NA	TRBD1	CASSSPGQGALYEQYF	TGTGCCAGCAGTTCTCCAGGACAGGGGGCCTTATACGAGCAGTACTTC
TRBV20-1	14	TRBJ1-1	NA	NA	CSASPSGLAKGAFF	TGCAGTGCTAGTCCTAGTGGGCTAGCTAAGGGAGCTTTCTTT
TRBV11-2	16	TRBJ2-3	NA	TRBD2	CASSSGLAGPTDTQYF	TGTGCCAGCAGCTCGGGACTAGCGGGGCCCACAGATACGCAGTATTTT
TRBV30	16	TRBJ1-1	NA	TRBD1	CAWRGSQGEDGTEAFF	TGTGCCTGGAGGGGGTCACAGGGGGAAGACGGCACTGAAGCTTTCTTT
TRBV13	13	TRBJ2-7	NA	TRBD1	CASSSGTGGWKYF	TGTGCCAGCAGTTCGGGGACAGGGGGGTGGAAGTACTTC
TRBV10-3	14	TRBJ1-6	few	NA	CAISEPGIDSPLHF	TGTGCCATCAGTGAGCCGGGTATAGATTCACCCCTCCACTTT
TRBV7-9	13	TRBJ2-3	NA	NA	CASSLSGPDTQYF	TGTGCCAGCAGCTTATCAGGGCCAGATACGCAGTATTTT
TRBV11-2	17	TRBJ2-2	NA	TRBD2	CASSLRTSGVSTGELFF	TGTGCCAGCAGCTTAAGGACTAGCGGGGTTAGCACCGGGGAGCTGTTTTTT
TRBV24-1	15	TRBJ2-5	NA	NA	CATSATGTLQETQYF	TGTGCCACCAGTGCTACCGGGACACTTCAAGAGACCCAGTACTTC
TRBV12-5	14	TRBJ2-3	NA	TRBD2	CASGLSGAQGTQYF	TGTGCTAGTGGTTTGAGCGGGGCCCAGGGTACGCAGTATTTT
TRBV11-2	14	TRBJ1-1	NA	TRBD1	CASSPQGDGTEAFF	TGTGCCAGCAGCCCACAGGGGGATGGCACTGAAGCTTTCTTT
TRBV7-3	18	TRBJ1-1	NA	TRBD1	CASSPRAPGQGRWTEAFF	TGTGCCAGCAGCCCCCGGGCTCCGGGACAGGGGAGATGGACTGAAGCTTTCTTT
TRBV7-7	15	TRBJ1-3	NA	TRBD1	CASSLSHDRGNTIYF	TGTGCCAGCAGCCTATCCCACGACAGGGGGAATACCATATATTTT
TRBV28	14	TRBJ1-1	NA	NA	CASSLVSGNTEAFF	TGTGCCAGCAGTTTAGTCAGTGGTAACACTGAAGCTTTCTTT
TRBV30	13	TRBJ2-7	NA	NA	CATGSLSTYEQYF	TGTGCCACGGGTTCCCTATCGACGTACGAGCAGTACTTC
TRBV6-6	16	TRBJ2-2	NA	TRBD1	CASSYVRGQGTGELFF	TGTGCCAGCAGTTACGTCAGGGGACAGGGGACCGGGGAGCTGTTTTTT
TRBV7-2	15	TRBJ1-2	NA	TRBD1	CASSPQEGGIYGYTF	TGTGCCAGCAGCCCCCAGGAAGGGGGCATCTATGGCTACACCTTC
TRBV9	15	TRBJ2-3	NA	NA	CASSVGPLATDTQYF	TGTGCCAGCAGCGTAGGACCCTTAGCGACAGATACGCAGTATTTT
TRBV11-1	14	TRBJ2-1	NA	TRBD1	CASSLAGGGDEQFF	TGTGCCAGCAGCTTAGCAGGGGGCGGAGATGAGCAGTTCTTC
TRBV19	13	TRBJ1-1	NA	NA	CASRRQWNTEAFF	TGTGCCAGTAGGCGACAGTGGAACACTGAAGCTTTCTTT
TRBV7-9	13	TRBJ2-3	NA	NA	CASRGRATDTQYF	TGTGCCAGTAGGGGGAGGGCCACAGATACGCAGTATTTT
TRBV7-9	15	TRBJ2-5	NA	NA	CASSWVMGGLETQYF	TGTGCCAGCAGTTGGGTTATGGGGGGATTAGAGACCCAGTACTTC
TRBV19	16	TRBJ2-1	NA	TRBD2	CASSVGLAGGTDEQFF	TGTGCCAGTAGTGTCGGACTAGCGGGGGGGACAGATGAGCAGTTCTTC
TRBV28	13	TRBJ1-2	NA	TRBD1	CASSLKGARGYTF	TGTGCCAGCAGTTTAAAGGGGGCGCGTGGCTACACCTTC
TRBV19	17	TRBJ1-4	NA	NA	CASSIQRMSARAEKLFF	TGTGCCAGTAGTATACAAAGGATGAGCGCGCGGGCTGAAAAACTGTTTTTT
TRBV28	12	TRBJ1-1	NA	TRBD1	CASSIPGQEAFF	TGTGCCAGCAGCATCCCAGGACAGGAGGCTTTCTTT
TRBV2	16	TRBJ1-2	NA	NA	CASSRSPGEINYGYTF	TGTGCCAGCAGTCGCTCCCCAGGGGAGATTAACTATGGCTACACCTTC
TRBV7-6	12	TRBJ2-2	NA	NA	CASSPGGGELFF	TGTGCCAGCAGCCCCGGTGGCGGGGAGCTGTTTTTT
TRBV7-2	15	TRBJ2-7	NA	TRBD1	CASSEMGQGFGEQYF	TGTGCCAGCAGCGAAATGGGACAGGGGTTCGGCGAGCAGTACTTC
TRBV7-9	13	TRBJ1-2	NA	NA	CASSPYGEYGYTF	TGTGCCAGCAGCCCCTATGGGGAGTATGGCTACACCTTC
TRBV15	14	TRBJ1-1	NA	NA	CATSSGSTRTEAFF	TGTGCCACCAGCAGCGGCAGTACGAGGACTGAAGCTTTCTTT
TRBV14	17	TRBJ1-3	NA	TRBD1	CASSQRTGDSSGNTIYF	TGTGCCAGCAGCCAAAGGACAGGGGACTCCTCTGGAAACACCATATATTTT
TRBV19	14	TRBJ2-7	NA	NA	CASSIAAGDYEQYF	TGTGCCAGTAGTATAGCCGCCGGGGATTACGAGCAGTACTTC
TRBV11-3	13	TRBJ1-3	NA	NA	CASSLQGGNTIYF	TGTGCCAGCAGCTTACAGGGGGGAAACACCATATATTTT
TRBV20-1	19	TRBJ2-2	few	TRBD2	CSASNSASGDLANTGELFF	TGCAGTGCTAGTAATTCGGCTAGCGGGGATTTAGCGAACACCGGGGAGCTGTTTTTT